These T cell receptor beta chains were read from a single sample in a study of cytomegalovirus exposure and HLA in healthy donors. The assay was immunoSEQ multiplex PCR, and TCRdb's table has in-frame clones only and misses some. This table holds about 120,000 clones, around 87% found once. The sequencing sample was made of PBMCs. These receptors were taken from a young woman in good health and CMV-seropositive. CDR3s include the opening cysteine and the closing phenylalanine or tryptophan. The order of the fields is V gene, J gene, D gene, CDR3 length, clone size, CDR3 protein, CDR3 DNA. The D gene is left open where the match is weak. The size of a clone is reported for some rows only, either as once, few or many, or as a class for expanded clones.

TRBV4-1	TRBJ1-5	-	15	-	CASSQAGTGNQPQHF	TGCGCCAGCAGCCAAGCAGGGACTGGCAATCAGCCCCAGCATTTT
TRBV6-1	TRBJ1-2	TRBD1	13	-	CASALGQIYFRSF	TGTGCCAGCGCACTGGGACAGATCTATTTCCGCTCCTTC
TRBV7-6	TRBJ2-7	-	13	once	CASSLGGVYEQYF	TGTGCCAGCAGCTTAGGGGGGGTCTACGAGCAGTACTTC
TRBV15	TRBJ2-7	-	13	once	CATSRGGPYEQYF	TGTGCCACCAGCAGAGGGGGGCCCTACGAGCAGTACTTC
TRBV29-1	TRBJ1-1	TRBD1	12	-	CSAGGRNTEAFF	TGCAGCGCAGGGGGCAGGAACACTGAAGCTTTCTTT
TRBV4-3	TRBJ2-4	TRBD2	17	-	CASSQDLTGLAENIQYF	TGCGCCAGCAGCCAAGATCTGACGGGTCTAGCGGAAAACATTCAGTACTTC
TRBV6-6	TRBJ1-4	TRBD1	15	once	CASSYYRGTNEKLFF	TGTGCCAGCAGTTACTACAGGGGAACTAATGAAAAACTGTTTTTT
TRBV19	TRBJ1-1	-	11	few	CASTRYSEAFF	TGTGCCAGTACAAGATACTCTGAAGCTTTCTTT
TRBV18	TRBJ1-1	TRBD1	14	-	CASSPDRVGTEAFF	TGTGCCAGCTCACCTGACAGGGTAGGCACTGAAGCTTTCTTT
TRBV5-1	TRBJ2-1	TRBD2	13	-	CASRGLADNEQFF	TGCGCCAGCAGAGGACTAGCGGACAATGAGCAGTTCTTC
TRBV5-1	TRBJ1-1	-	15	-	CASSVGGRMNTEAFF	TGCGCCAGCAGCGTGGGGGGCAGGATGAACACTGAAGCTTTCTTT
TRBV4-1	TRBJ2-1	-	15	-	CASSRRLGLGDEQFF	TGCGCCAGCAGCCGCAGACTAGGATTGGGCGATGAGCAGTTCTTC
TRBV29-1	TRBJ2-3	-	12	once	CSAGSVTDTQYF	TGCAGCGCCGGGAGTGTCACAGATACGCAGTATTTT
TRBV4-3	TRBJ1-2	TRBD1	14	-	CASSQGASGGGYTF	TGCGCCAGCAGCCAAGGGGCTTCAGGGGGCGGCTACACCTTC
TRBV19	TRBJ1-1	-	12	-	CASRTGNTEAFF	TGTGCCAGTAGGACAGGGAACACTGAAGCTTTCTTT
TRBV9	TRBJ2-5	-	15	-	CASSVLGSQGETQYF	TGTGCCAGCAGCGTGTTGGGCTCCCAGGGGGAGACCCAGTACTTC
TRBV30	TRBJ1-3	-	15	-	CASFRRTFGGNTIYF	TGTGCCTCCTTTAGACGGACTTTTGGAGGAAACACCATATATTTT
TRBV9	TRBJ2-5	TRBD2	15	once	CASSVGGGTQETQYF	TGTGCCAGCAGCGTGGGCGGGGGAACACAAGAGACCCAGTACTTC
TRBV4-2	TRBJ2-1	-	16	-	CASRGTGTSSYNEQFF	TGTGCCAGCAGGGGGACCGGGACTTCCTCGTACAATGAGCAGTTCTTC
TRBV5-6	TRBJ1-1	-	17	-	CASSSGPVPGAETEAFF	TGTGCCAGCAGCTCTGGCCCTGTTCCAGGGGCCGAGACTGAAGCTTTCTTT
TRBV9	TRBJ2-1	-	15	-	CASSPGTLGANEQFF	TGTGCCAGCAGCCCCGGGACTCTGGGCGCCAATGAGCAGTTCTTC
TRBV19	TRBJ1-1	-	12	-	CASSSGQPEAFF	TGTGCCAGTAGTTCAGGACAGCCTGAAGCTTTCTTT
TRBV4-3	TRBJ2-1	TRBD2	17	-	CASSAGFLSGGDNEQFF	TGCGCCAGCAGCGCCGGGTTCCTTAGCGGGGGGGACAATGAGCAGTTCTTC
TRBV5-1	TRBJ2-3	TRBD2	14	-	CASSRGEAPDTQYF	TGCGCCAGCAGCCGGGGGGAAGCTCCAGATACGCAGTATTTT
TRBV19	TRBJ2-1	TRBD2	15	-	CASGLAGGQYNEQFF	TGTGCCAGTGGACTAGCGGGAGGGCAGTACAATGAGCAGTTCTTC